Following are 9 T cell receptor beta chains from one sample sequenced in a study of shared clonotypes between healthy human individuals. As defined, naive CD8 cells were CD45RO-negative and positively selected for CCR7, with terminally differentiated effector memory CD45RA+ cells excluded. TCRdb keeps only in-frame clones here, not all; method: immunoSEQ multiplex PCR. The repertoire includes about 2.2 million clones, 93% of them detected once, and more than 1.5% sits in the top ten. The sequenced material came from naive CD8+ T cells from PBMCs. These receptors came from a man aged 18-30 years in good health. Some clones in this sample may be carry-over from other donors' samples.

This chain connects TRBV5-1 to TRBJ2-7; D perhaps matches TRBD2 (6 bases). With 3 bases removed from V and 0 bases from J, the gap between germline ends came to 13 bases. The CDR3 length is 15 residues. Germline V gene data show CDR1 as SGHRS and CDR2 as YFSETQ. CDR3 sequence (DNA): TGCGCCAGCAGCTGGGGGTCGGACTACTCCTACGAGCAGTACTTC. It encodes CASSWGSDYSYEQYF.

This clone was detected only once. The CDR3 here is CASSLVARANYGYTF. The CDR3 nucleotides read TGTGCCAGCAGCTTGGTCGCCAGAGCGAACTATGGCTACACCTTC. The chain combines TRBV5-4 with TRBJ1-2; D gene uncertain. The CDR3 is 15 amino acids. The germline V gene has CDR1 SGHNT and CDR2 YYREEE (reference sequence). The V and J ends lost 0 bases and 2 bases respectively, with 11 bases between them.

V usage is TRBV19 and J usage is TRBJ1-4; unclear D gene. Germline V gene lookup returns CDR1 LNHDA and CDR2 SQIVND (reference sequence). Trimming pared 8 bases from V and 0 bases from J, leaving 10 bases between. CDR3 size: 14 residues. CDR3 sequence: CASSTVTTNEKLFF. CDR3 sequence (DNA): TGTGCCAGTTCGACCGTAACAACTAATGAAAAACTGTTTTTT.

This clone has only one observation. The rearrangement links TRBV4-1 to TRBJ2-1, with unresolved D. V lost 1 base and J 7 bases, leaving 14 bases between the germline ends. Per the germline V gene, CDR1 is MGHRA and CDR2 is YSYEKL. CDR3 length: 15 residues. CDR3 residues: CASSQVLRGYNEQFF. CDR3 DNA: TGCGCCAGCAGCCAAGTTCTTCGCGGCTATAATGAGCAGTTCTTC.

This chain uses TRBV7-9 with TRBJ1-2; D possibly corresponds to TRBD1 (6 bases). This CDR3 has 16 amino acids. CDR1 is SEHNR and CDR2 is FQNEAQ in the germline V gene (reference sequence). V was shortened by 0 bases and J by 3 bases, with 14 bases between the two germline ends. The CDR3 here is CASSLAPGVADYGYTF. Here the CDR3 DNA reads TGTGCCAGCAGCTTAGCCCCAGGGGTGGCGGACTATGGCTACACCTTC.

The rearrangement uses TRBV10-2 and TRBJ2-7, with D possibly TRBD2 on 8 matching bases. This CDR3 comprises 16 residues. The V and J ends lost 6 bases and 1 base respectively, with 19 bases between them. CDR1 is WSHSY, CDR2 SAAADI, per germline. The chain's CDR3 is CASRGTELAVSYEQYF. CDR3 in DNA: TGCGCCAGCAGGGGGACAGAACTAGCGGTGTCCTACGAGCAGTACTTC.

The chain uses TRBV7-9 and TRBJ2-1; 8 bases map to TRBD2. Trimming removed 1 base from V and 5 bases from J; junction bases left unmatched: 4. CDR1 is SEHNR and CDR2 is FQNEAQ in the germline V gene (reference sequence). The CDR3 sequence is 15 residues long. CDR3 region: CASSLGYSGNNEQFF. The CDR3 coding sequence is TGTGCCAGCAGCTTAGGTTATAGCGGGAACAATGAGCAGTTCTTC.

The rearrangement joins TRBV5-6 to TRBJ2-3; weak D call: TRBD2 (6 bases). The CDR3 loop spans 18 amino acids. Germline V lookup: CDR1 SGHDT, CDR2 YYEEEE. V was cut by 0 bases and J by 5 bases, with 22 bases left in between. The CDR3 sequence: CASSLAPSVGEVGDTQYF. Written as DNA, the CDR3 is TGTGCCAGCAGCTTGGCCCCTTCCGTGGGGGAGGTAGGAGATACGCAGTATTTT.

The gene calls are TRBV7-2 and TRBJ2-1; 7 positions match TRBD2. The CDR3 is 15 amino acids. Trimming cost V 4 bases and J 9 bases; bases outside gene matches: 12. Per germline, CDR1 SGHTA and CDR2 FQGNSA. CDR3 amino acids: CASSSGLVRFSEQFF. The CDR3 bases are TGTGCCAGCAGCTCCGGACTAGTAAGGTTTAGTGAGCAGTTCTTC. The variable domain in full, completed from reference TRBV7-2 and TRBJ2-1, reads GAGVSQSPSNKVTEKGKDVELRCDPISGHTALYWYRQSLGQGLEFLIYFQGNSAPDKSGLPSDRFSAERTGGSVSTLTIQRTQQEDSAVYLCASSSGLVRFSEQFFGPGTRLTVL.